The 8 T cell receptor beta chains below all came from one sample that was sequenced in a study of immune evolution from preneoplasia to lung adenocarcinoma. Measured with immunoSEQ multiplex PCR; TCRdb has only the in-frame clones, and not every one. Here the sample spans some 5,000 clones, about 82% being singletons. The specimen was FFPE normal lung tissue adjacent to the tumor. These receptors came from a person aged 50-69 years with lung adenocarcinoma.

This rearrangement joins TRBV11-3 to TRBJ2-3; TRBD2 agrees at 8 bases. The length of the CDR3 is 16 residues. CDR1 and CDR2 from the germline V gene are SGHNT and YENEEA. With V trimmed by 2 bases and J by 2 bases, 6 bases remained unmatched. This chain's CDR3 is CASSLRAGAHTDTQYF. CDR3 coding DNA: TGTGCCAGCAGCTTAAGAGCGGGAGCGCACACAGATACGCAGTATTTT.

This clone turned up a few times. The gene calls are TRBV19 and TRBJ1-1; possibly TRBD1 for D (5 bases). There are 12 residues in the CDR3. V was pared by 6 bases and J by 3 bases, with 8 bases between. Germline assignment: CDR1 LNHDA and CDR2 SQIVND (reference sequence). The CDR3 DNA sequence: TGTGCCAGTAGAGGGGCTCACACTGAAGCTTTCTTT. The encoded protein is CASRGAHTEAFF.

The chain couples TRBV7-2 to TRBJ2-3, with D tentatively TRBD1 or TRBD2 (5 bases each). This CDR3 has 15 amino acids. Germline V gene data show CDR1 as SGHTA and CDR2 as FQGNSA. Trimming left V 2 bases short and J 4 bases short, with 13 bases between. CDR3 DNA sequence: TGTGCCAGCAGCTTACAGGGAGTGGTGGCAGATACGCAGTATTTT. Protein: CASSLQGVVADTQYF.

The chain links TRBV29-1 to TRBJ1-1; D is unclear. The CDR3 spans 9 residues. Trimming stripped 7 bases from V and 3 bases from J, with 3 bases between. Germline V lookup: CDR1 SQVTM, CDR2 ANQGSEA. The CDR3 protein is CSEDTEAFF. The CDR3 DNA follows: TGCAGCGAGGACACTGAAGCTTTCTTT.

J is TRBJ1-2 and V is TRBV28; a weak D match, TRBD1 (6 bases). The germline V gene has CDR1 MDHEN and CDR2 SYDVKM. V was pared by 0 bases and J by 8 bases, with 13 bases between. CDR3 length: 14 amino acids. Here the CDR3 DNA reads TGTGCCAGCAGTTTATGGGGCGGGGGCAGCGGCTACACCTTC. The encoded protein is CASSLWGGGSGYTF.

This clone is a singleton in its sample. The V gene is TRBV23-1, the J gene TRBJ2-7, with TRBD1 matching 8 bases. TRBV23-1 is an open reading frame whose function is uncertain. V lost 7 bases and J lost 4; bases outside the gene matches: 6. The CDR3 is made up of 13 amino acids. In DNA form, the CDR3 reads TGCGCCAGCAAGGTCAGGGGGCAATACGAGCAGTACTTC. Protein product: CASKVRGQYEQYF.

The CDR3 loop reads CASSLGTGLGEQYF. The CDR3 DNA reads TGTGCCAGCAGTTTGGGGACAGGTCTGGGCGAGCAGTACTTC. V and J are TRBV28 and TRBJ2-7; 8 bases map to TRBD1. V trimming: 3 bases; J trimming: 6 bases; junction bases outside the gene matches: 7. Germline assignment: CDR1 MDHEN and CDR2 SYDVKM. The CDR3 consists of 14 residues. Together with reference TRBV28 and TRBJ2-7, the CDR3 gives the full variable domain: DVKVTQSSRYLVKRTGEKVFLECVQDMDHENMFWYRQDPGLGLRLIYFSYDVKMKEKGDIPEGYSVSREKKERFSLILESASTNQTSMYLCASSLGTGLGEQYFGPGTRLTVT.

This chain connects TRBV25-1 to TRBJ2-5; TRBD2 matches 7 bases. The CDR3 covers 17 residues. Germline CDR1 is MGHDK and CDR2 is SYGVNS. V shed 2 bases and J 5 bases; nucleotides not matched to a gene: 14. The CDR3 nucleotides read TGTGCCAGCAGTGAACTCCAAGACGGCGGGAGAGTCGAGACCCAGTACTTC. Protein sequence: CASSELQDGGRVETQYF.